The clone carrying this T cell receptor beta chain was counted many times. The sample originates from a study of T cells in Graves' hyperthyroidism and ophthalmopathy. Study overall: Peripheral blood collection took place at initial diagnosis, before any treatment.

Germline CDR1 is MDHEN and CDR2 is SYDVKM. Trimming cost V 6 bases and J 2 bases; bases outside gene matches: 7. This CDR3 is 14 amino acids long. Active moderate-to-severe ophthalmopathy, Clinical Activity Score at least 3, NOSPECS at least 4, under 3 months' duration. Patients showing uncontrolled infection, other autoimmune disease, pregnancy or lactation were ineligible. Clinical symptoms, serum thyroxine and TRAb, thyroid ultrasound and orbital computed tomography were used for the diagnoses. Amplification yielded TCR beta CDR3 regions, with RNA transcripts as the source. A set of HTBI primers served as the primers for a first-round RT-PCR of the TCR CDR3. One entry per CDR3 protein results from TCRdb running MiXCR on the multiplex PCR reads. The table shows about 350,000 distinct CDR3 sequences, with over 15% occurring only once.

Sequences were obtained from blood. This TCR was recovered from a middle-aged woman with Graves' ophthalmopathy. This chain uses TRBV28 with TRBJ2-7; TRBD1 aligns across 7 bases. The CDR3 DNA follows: TGTGCCAGCAGCAACAGGGGTCTTCCCTACGAGCAGTACTTC. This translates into CASSNRGLPYEQYF.